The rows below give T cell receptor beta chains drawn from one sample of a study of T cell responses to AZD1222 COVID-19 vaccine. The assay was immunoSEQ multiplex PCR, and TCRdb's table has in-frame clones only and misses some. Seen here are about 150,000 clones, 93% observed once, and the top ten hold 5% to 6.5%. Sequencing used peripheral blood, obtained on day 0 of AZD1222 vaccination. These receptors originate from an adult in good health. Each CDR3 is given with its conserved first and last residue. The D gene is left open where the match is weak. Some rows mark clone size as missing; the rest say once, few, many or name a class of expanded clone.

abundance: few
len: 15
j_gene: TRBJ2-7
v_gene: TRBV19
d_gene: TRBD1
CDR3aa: CATTTRQGGSYEQYF
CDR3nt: TGTGCCACCACAACTAGACAGGGGGGTTCCTACGAGCAGTACTTC

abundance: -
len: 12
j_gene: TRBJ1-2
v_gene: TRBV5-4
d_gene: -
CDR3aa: CASSLRGNGYTF
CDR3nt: TGTGCCAGCAGCTTGCGGGGTAATGGCTACACCTTC

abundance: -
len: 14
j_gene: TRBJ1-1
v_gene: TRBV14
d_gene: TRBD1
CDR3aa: CASSRGTVNTEAFF
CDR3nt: TGTGCCAGCAGCCGGGGGACAGTGAACACTGAAGCTTTCTTT

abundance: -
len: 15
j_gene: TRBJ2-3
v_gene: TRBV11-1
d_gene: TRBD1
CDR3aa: CASSSTTGGGDTQYF
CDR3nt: TGTGCCAGCAGCTCTACGACAGGGGGAGGAGATACGCAGTATTTT

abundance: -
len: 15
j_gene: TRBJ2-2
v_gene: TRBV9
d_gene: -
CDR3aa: CASSVLGRWNGELFF
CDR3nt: TGTGCCAGCAGCGTTCTAGGGAGATGGAACGGGGAGCTGTTTTTT

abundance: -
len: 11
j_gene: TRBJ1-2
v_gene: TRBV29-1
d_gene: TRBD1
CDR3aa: CSVPGQGGNTF
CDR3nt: TGCAGCGTCCCGGGACAGGGGGGAAACACCTTC

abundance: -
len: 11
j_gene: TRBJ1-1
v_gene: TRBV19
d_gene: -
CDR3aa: CASTGWTEAFF
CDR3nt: TGTGCCAGTACAGGGTGGACTGAAGCTTTCTTT

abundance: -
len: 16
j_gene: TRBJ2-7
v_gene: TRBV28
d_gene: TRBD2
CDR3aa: CASSPPGLAGGGEQYF
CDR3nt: TGTGCCAGCAGTCCGCCTGGACTAGCGGGAGGAGGGGAGCAGTACTTC

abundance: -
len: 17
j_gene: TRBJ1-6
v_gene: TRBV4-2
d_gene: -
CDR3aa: CASSRGPVSSYNSPLHF
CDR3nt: TGTGCCAGCAGCCGGGGCCCGGTTAGCTCCTATAATTCACCCCTCCACTTT

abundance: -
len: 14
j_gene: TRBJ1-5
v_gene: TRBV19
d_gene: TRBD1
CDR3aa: CASSAGGIDQPQHF
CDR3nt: TGTGCCAGTAGTGCAGGGGGCATTGATCAGCCCCAGCATTTT

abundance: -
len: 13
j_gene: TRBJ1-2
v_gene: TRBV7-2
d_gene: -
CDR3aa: CASSFGTTYGYTF
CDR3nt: TGTGCCAGCAGCTTCGGGACAACCTATGGCTACACCTTC

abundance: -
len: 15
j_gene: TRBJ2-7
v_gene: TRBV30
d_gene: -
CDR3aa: CAWSVAAGDTYEQYF
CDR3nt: TGTGCCTGGAGTGTAGCCGCAGGGGATACGTACGAGCAGTACTTC

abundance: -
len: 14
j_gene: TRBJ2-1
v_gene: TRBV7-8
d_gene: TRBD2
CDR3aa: CASSLEQTSVEQFF
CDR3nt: TGTGCCAGCAGCTTAGAACAGACTAGCGTGGAGCAGTTCTTC

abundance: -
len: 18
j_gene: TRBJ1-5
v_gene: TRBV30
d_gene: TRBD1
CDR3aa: CAWSARSGGRTGNQPQHF
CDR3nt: TGTGCCTGGAGTGCACGAAGCGGGGGCAGGACAGGGAATCAGCCCCAGCATTTT

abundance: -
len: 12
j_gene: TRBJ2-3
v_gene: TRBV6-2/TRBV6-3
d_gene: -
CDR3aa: CASSRDSDTQYF
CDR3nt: TGTGCCAGCAGTAGGGATTCAGATACGCAGTATTTT

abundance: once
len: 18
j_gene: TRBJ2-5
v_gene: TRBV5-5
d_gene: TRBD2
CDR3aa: CASSRPFSIGRAEETQYF
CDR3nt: TGTGCCAGCAGCCGACCCTTTTCTATCGGGAGGGCGGAGGAGACCCAGTACTTC

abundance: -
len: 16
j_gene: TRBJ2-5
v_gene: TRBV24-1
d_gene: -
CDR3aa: CATSERRAALQETQYF
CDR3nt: TGTGCCACCAGTGAAAGGAGGGCAGCGCTCCAAGAGACCCAGTACTTC

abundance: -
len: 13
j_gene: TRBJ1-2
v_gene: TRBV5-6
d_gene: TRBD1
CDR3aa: CASSNDRGAGYTF
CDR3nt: TGTGCCAGCAGCAACGACAGGGGTGCTGGCTACACCTTC